One and the same sample provided the 18 T cell receptor beta chains below, sequenced in a study of blood T cell repertoires in COVID-19. Measured with immunoSEQ multiplex PCR; TCRdb has only the in-frame clones, and not every one. The sample includes some 240,000 clones, around three quarters seen only once; the top ten take 7.2%. Sequences were obtained from peripheral blood. The receptor source for this set is a woman aged 70-85 years with acute or convalescent COVID-19.

The J gene is TRBJ2-3, the V gene TRBV11-3; the match to TRBD2 covers 9 bases. This CDR3 is built from 15 residues. The junction had 13 bases not matched to a gene; V was cut back by 5 bases and J by 10 bases. The germline V gene has CDR1 SGHNT and CDR2 YENEEA. In DNA form, the CDR3 reads TGTGCCAGCAGCCTCGGGGTAGGCGGGGGGGGCCCGCAGTATTTT. Its protein is CASSLGVGGGGPQYF.

This chain links TRBV29-1 with TRBJ1-1, with D unresolved. This CDR3 comprises 14 residues. With 3 bases removed from V and 0 bases from J, the gap between germline ends came to 11 bases. The germline gives CDR1 SQVTM, CDR2 ANQGSEA. CDR3 loop: CSVDPSKMNTEAFF. CDR3 bases: TGCAGCGTTGACCCCAGTAAAATGAACACTGAAGCTTTCTTT.

V is TRBV9 and J is TRBJ2-5, with TRBD2 matching over 16 bases. This CDR3 region has 18 residues. V was pared by 4 bases and J by 0 bases, with 6 bases of the junction left unmatched. CDR1 and CDR2 from the germline V gene are SGDLS and YYNGEE. CDR3 residues: CASSTGTSGGAYQETQYF. The CDR3 nucleotides are TGTGCCAGCAGCACCGGGACTAGCGGGGGGGCGTACCAAGAGACCCAGTACTTC.

The chain is built from TRBV6-1 and TRBJ2-3, with 8 bases fitting TRBD1. The CDR3 has 17 amino acids. Looked up from germline, CDR1 is MNHNS and CDR2 is SASEGT. Trimming at V came to 1 base and at J to 5 bases, leaving 11 bases not matched to a gene. CDR3: CASSEGSAGGLGDTQYF. CDR3 nucleotides: TGTGCCAGCAGTGAAGGGTCGGCAGGGGGCTTGGGAGATACGCAGTATTTT.

This rearrangement joins TRBV6-1 to TRBJ2-2; D might be TRBD1 (5 bases). CDR1 and CDR2 (germline): MNHNS, SASEGT. This CDR3 has 16 amino acids. V was shortened by 2 bases and J by 1 base, with 11 bases between the two germline ends. CDR3 sequence: CASSESITGNTGELFF. The CDR3 DNA follows: TGTGCCAGCAGTGAATCTATAACAGGGAACACCGGGGAGCTGTTTTTT.

The chain recombines TRBV5-1 with TRBJ2-5; 10 bases fit TRBD1. This CDR3 has 19 residues. V lost 7 bases, J lost 5 bases, and 23 bases stayed unmatched. Looked up from germline, CDR1 is SGHRS and CDR2 is YFSETQ. In DNA, the CDR3 is TGCGCCAGCTCGCCTTGGGACAGGGGACCTTCTAGCTATACGGAGACCCAGTACTTC. It yields the protein CASSPWDRGPSSYTETQYF.

This clone has a single count. The CDR3 nucleotides read TGTGCCAGCAGCTCCGACGAGCGGGGGCTATCAGTGACCCAGTACTTC. Translation: CASSSDERGLSVTQYF. The genes are TRBV7-8 and TRBJ2-5, with 8 bases identical to TRBD2. There are 16 residues in the CDR3. Germline V gene data show CDR1 as SGHVS and CDR2 as FQNEAQ. V shed 4 bases and J 7 bases; nucleotides not matched to a gene: 14. Full variable domain (rest looked up from reference TRBV7-8 and TRBJ2-5): GAGVSQSPRYKVAKRGQDVALRCDPISGHVSLFWYQQALGQGPEFLTYFQNEAQLDKSGLPSDRFFAERPEGSVSTLKIQRTQQEDSAVYLCASSSDERGLSVTQYFGPGTRLLVL.

This clone was counted only a few times. CDR3 in amino acids: CATRGGGLGDTQYF. The CDR3 DNA sequence: TGCGCCACCCGAGGGGGGGGGCTTGGAGATACGCAGTATTTT. The V and J genes are TRBV10-2 and TRBJ2-3; D is perhaps TRBD2 (7 bases). Germline V gene lookup returns CDR1 WSHSY and CDR2 SAAADI. With 10 bases removed from V and 5 bases from J, the gap between germline ends came to 19 bases. The CDR3 spans 14 residues.

The V gene is TRBV15, the J gene TRBJ2-7; D perhaps matches TRBD1 (6 bases). Germline V CDR1 and CDR2: LNHNV, YYDKDF (reference sequence). Trimming stripped 4 bases from V and 0 bases from J, with 13 bases between. The CDR3 extends over 15 amino acids. CDR3 sequence: CATSIAGVSSYEQYF. CDR3 in DNA: TGTGCCACCAGCATCGCAGGGGTGAGCTCCTACGAGCAGTACTTC.

This chain uses TRBV6-1 with TRBJ1-2; D is unresolved. V dropped 8 bases and J dropped 7 bases, with 17 bases sitting between them. CDR1 is MNHNS and CDR2 is SASEGT in the germline V gene. The CDR3 runs 13 residues. This chain's CDR3 is CASSEGGLGGYTF. CDR3 nucleotides: TGTGCCAGCTCGGAGGGCGGGCTTGGTGGCTACACCTTC.

This rearrangement joins TRBV5-1 to TRBJ2-7; D possibly corresponds to TRBD2 (5 bases). The CDR3 runs to 15 residues. V was shortened by 0 bases and J by 0 bases, with 10 bases between the two germline ends. The V gene's germline CDR1 is SGHRS and CDR2 YFSETQ. The CDR3, as DNA: TGCGCCAGCAGCTTGGGGGCCGGGAACTCCTACGAGCAGTACTTC. Translating gives CASSLGAGNSYEQYF.

The V call is TRBV19, the J call TRBJ2-5; D ambiguous. The V and J ends lost 2 bases and 3 bases respectively, with 7 bases between them. The germline V gene encodes CDR1 LNHDA and CDR2 SQIVND (reference sequence). The CDR3 extends over 13 amino acids. The DNA for the CDR3 is TGTGCCAGTAGTATATATGACAAAGAGACCCAGTACTTC. This codes for CASSIYDKETQYF.

This chain links TRBV5-8 with TRBJ1-1; possibly TRBD1 for D (6 bases). The CDR3 sequence is 14 residues long. Trimming cost V 0 bases and J 4 bases, with 10 bases left between them. Germline CDR1 reads SGHTS; CDR2 reads YDEGEE. The CDR3 coding sequence is TGTGCCAGCAGCTTGGGAGACAGGATCACTGAAGCTTTCTTT. This encodes CASSLGDRITEAFF.

This clone is a singleton in its sample. V gene TRBV21-1 combines with J gene TRBJ2-2; the table names TRBD1, a call not compared with the DNA. TRBV21-1 is labeled a pseudogene. The CDR3 length is 17 residues. The CDR3 loop is CASSKAPGTAYPGELFF. CDR3 bases: TGTGCCAGCAGCAAAGCGCCCGGGACAGCCTACCCCGGGGAGCTGTTTTTT.

CDR3 DNA: TGCAGCGTTGGCACAGGGGGCAATGAGCAGTTCTTC. This sequence encodes CSVGTGGNEQFF. The rearrangement links TRBV29-1 to TRBJ2-1; 8 nucleotides align to TRBD1. Germline assignment: CDR1 SQVTM and CDR2 ANQGSEA. The J segment lost 6 bases and the V segment lost 4 bases, leaving 2 bases of the junction unmatched. The CDR3 totals 12 residues.

The rearrangement links TRBV5-1 to TRBJ2-1; D is ambiguous. Germline assignment: CDR1 SGHRS and CDR2 YFSETQ. There are 15 residues in the CDR3. Between the trimmed V and J ends, which lost 0 bases and 4 bases, there was a span of 11 bases. CDR3 amino acids: CASSLDNPRYNEQFF. The CDR3 nucleotides are TGCGCCAGCAGCTTGGACAATCCCAGGTACAATGAGCAGTTCTTC.

The chain joins TRBV10-3 to TRBJ2-3; TRBD2 matches at 11 bases. Trimming took 8 bases from V and 7 from J; bases not matched to a gene: 5. The CDR3 contains 13 residues. In germline, CDR1 is ENHRY, CDR2 SYGVKD. The CDR3 bases are TGTGCCATCTTAGCGGGGGGGCCGAATACGCAGTATTTT. Translated, it gives CAILAGGPNTQYF.

This clone has only one observation. The genes are TRBV6-5 and TRBJ2-5; 7 bases match TRBD1. The CDR3 loop spans 14 amino acids. V was pared by 2 bases and J by 3 bases, with 3 bases of the junction left unmatched. Germline CDR1 reads MNHEY; CDR2 reads SVGAGI. This chain's CDR3 is CASSYEDREETQYF. The CDR3 nucleotides are TGTGCCAGCAGTTACGAAGACAGGGAAGAGACCCAGTACTTC.